These 28 T cell receptor beta chains were all obtained from the same sample, sequenced in a study of control samples from healthy donors and cancer patients. Clones were sequenced by immunoSEQ multiplex PCR, and TCRdb holds only the in-frame ones, with some missing. The sample yields approximately 12,000 clones, roughly 95% seen once. Sequenced material: PBMCs. Every receptor here comes from a man between 65 and 85 years old with head and neck cancer.

As regards this clone: Relative to the germline gene, one junction end is altered; a read error may explain this. In nucleotides, the CDR3 is TGCGCCAGAAGTGAAGTACAGGGCCATCACTATGGCTACACCTTC. Protein: CARSEVQGHHYGYTF. The chain combines TRBV10-1 with TRBJ1-2; tentatively, D is TRBD1 (6 bases). Germline lookup yields CDR1 WNHNN and CDR2 SYGVQD (reference sequence). The CDR3 has 15 amino acids.

V gene TRBV7-2 combines with J gene TRBJ2-5, with 9 bases that match TRBD2. The CDR3 runs 16 residues. Germline assignment: CDR1 SGHTA and CDR2 FQGNSA. V was pared by 0 bases and J by 4 bases, with 6 bases of the junction left unmatched. As DNA, the CDR3 is TGTGCCAGCAGCTTAGCTGGTAGCGGGAGTCGAGAGACCCAGTACTTC. Translation gives CASSLAGSGSRETQYF.

The chain is built from TRBV27 and TRBJ2-3; no reliable D call. This CDR3 spans 12 amino acids. Germline assignment: CDR1 MNHEY and CDR2 SMNVEV (reference sequence). V lost 6 bases, J lost 6 bases, and 10 bases lay in between. This CDR3 reads CASRWLGDTQYF. In nucleotides, the CDR3 is TGTGCCAGCAGGTGGTTGGGGGATACGCAGTATTTT.

The gene calls are TRBV3-1 (or the pseudogene TRBV3-2) and TRBJ2-3; TRBD1 is a possible D gene (5 bases). This CDR3 spans 14 amino acids. The V and J ends lost 0 bases and 11 bases respectively, with 15 bases between them. CDR1 is LGHDT, CDR2 YNNKEL, per germline (reference sequence). The CDR3 DNA follows: TGTGCCAGCAGCCAAGAAGGGGTGGTGGGGCTGCAGTATTTT. Translation: CASSQEGVVGLQYF.

This sequence joins TRBV6-5 and TRBJ2-5; D might be TRBD1 or TRBD2, each matching 5 bases. Germline assignment: CDR1 MNHEY and CDR2 SVGAGI. The CDR3 consists of 14 residues. The germline V and J ends were trimmed by 6 bases and 10 bases, with 21 bases remaining between them. The CDR3 DNA sequence: TGTGCCAGCAGCAAGGGGACCAACTCTAGGGACCAGTACTTC. Translating it yields CASSKGTNSRDQYF.

The CDR3 DNA reads as TGCAGCGTTGCGGGACAGTTGAACACTGAAGCTTTCTTT. Protein product: CSVAGQLNTEAFF. The J gene is TRBJ1-1, the V gene TRBV29-1; 7 positions match TRBD1. Trimming at V came to 4 bases and at J to 0 bases, leaving 2 bases not matched to a gene. The CDR3 is 13 residues long. Per the germline V gene, CDR1 is SQVTM and CDR2 is ANQGSEA.

Notes on this clone: The same CDR3 is also encoded by other DNA sequences in this sample. V gene TRBV5-1 combines with J gene TRBJ2-7; 8 bases are shared with TRBD2. This CDR3 contains 20 residues. Germline V CDR1 and CDR2: SGHRS, YFSETQ. The V gene end was trimmed by 0 bases and the J gene end by 6 bases; junction bases not matched to a gene: 23. As DNA, the CDR3 is TGCGCCAGCAGCTTGGACGGATTGCCTACTAGTGGGCGGGGGGCGCTCGAGCAGTACTTC. Protein: CASSLDGLPTSGRGALEQYF.

The chain has TRBV7-2 and TRBJ1-6; a possible D gene is TRBD1 (6 bases). The CDR3 has 15 residues. Germline V gives CDR1 SGHTA, CDR2 FQGNSA. Trimming took off 6 bases at V and 6 bases at J, with 15 bases between the two ends. Here the CDR3 reads CASSPDRNGNSPLHF. In nucleotides, the CDR3 is TGTGCCAGCAGTCCAGACAGGAATGGTAATTCACCCCTCCACTTT.

V is TRBV27 and J is TRBJ2-3; 14 nucleotides match TRBD2. Germline V gene data show CDR1 as MNHEY and CDR2 as SMNVEV (reference sequence). Trimming took 5 bases from V and 6 from J; bases not matched to a gene: 7. The length of the CDR3 is 16 residues. CDR3 sequence reads: CASSDGTSGRRDTQYF. The DNA of the CDR3 is TGTGCCAGCAGTGATGGGACTAGCGGGAGAAGGGATACGCAGTATTTT.

This chain joins TRBV2 and TRBJ2-5, with 13 bases aligning to TRBD2. The CDR3 is made up of 16 amino acids. V shed 6 bases, J shed 7 bases, and the junction held 11 bases outside the gene matches. Germline V lookup: CDR1 SNHLY, CDR2 FYNNEI. Here the CDR3 reads CASRERLAGGVGTQYF. CDR3 bases: TGTGCCAGCAGGGAAAGACTAGCGGGGGGAGTGGGGACCCAGTACTTC.

V usage is TRBV18 and J usage is TRBJ1-4; tentatively, D is TRBD1 (5 bases). This CDR3 comprises 14 residues. Germline loops: CDR1 KGHSH, CDR2 LQKENI. V gave up 2 bases and J gave up 8 bases, with 12 bases separating them. CDR3: CASSPIAGGEKLFF. Written as DNA, the CDR3 is TGTGCCAGCTCACCAATCGCCGGGGGGGAAAAACTGTTTTTT.

This chain joins TRBV15 and TRBJ2-1; D is ambiguous. Trimming took 0 bases from V and 9 from J, leaving 15 bases between them. Germline assignment: CDR1 LNHNV and CDR2 YYDKDF (reference sequence). This CDR3 spans 15 amino acids. DNA for the CDR3: TGTGCCACCAGCAGAGAAGGGTCCGTAGTGACTGAGCAGTTCTTC. This sequence encodes CATSREGSVVTEQFF.

The chain employs TRBV2 and TRBJ2-1, with 10 bases lining up with TRBD2. J lost 9 bases, V lost 4 bases, and 9 bases had no gene match. CDR1 SNHLY and CDR2 FYNNEI come from the germline V gene. The CDR3 extends over 15 amino acids. CDR3 nucleotide sequence: TGTGCCAGCAGTGTCGTCCTAGCGGGAGCCGGTGAGCAGTTCTTC. Translation gives CASSVVLAGAGEQFF.

This clone showed up just once. The V and J genes are TRBV6-5 and TRBJ1-5, with a tentative D call TRBD1 (6 bases). The germline V gene has CDR1 MNHEY and CDR2 SVGAGI. Trimming removed 6 bases from V and 6 bases from J, with 15 bases in between. The CDR3 has 14 amino acids. CDR3 amino acids: CASRTGILGQPQHF. CDR3 bases: TGTGCCAGCAGAACAGGGATTTTAGGTCAGCCCCAGCATTTT.

The CDR3: CASSLDRGLAGDTYEQYF. The CDR3 coding sequence is TGTGCCAGCAGCTTGGACCGCGGACTAGCGGGCGACACCTACGAGCAGTACTTC. The chain recombines TRBV5-4 with TRBJ2-7; TRBD2 aligns across 11 bases. The length of the CDR3 is 18 residues. Germline values: CDR1 SGHNT, CDR2 YYREEE (reference sequence). The V segment lost 0 bases and the J segment 2 bases; nucleotides outside the gene matches: 10.

The chain recombines TRBV5-6 with TRBJ2-4; D remains unclear. The germline gives CDR1 SGHDT, CDR2 YYEEEE. The CDR3 sequence is 18 residues long. V was pared by 4 bases and J by 0 bases, with 20 bases between. The CDR3 DNA sequence: TGTGCCAGCAGCCCGAAGCATCTGTCCCCATTAGCCAAAAACATTCAGTACTTC. It translates to CASSPKHLSPLAKNIQYF. Full variable domain (missing parts from reference TRBV5-6 and TRBJ2-4): DAGVTQSPTHLIKTRGQQVTLRCSPKSGHDTVSWYQQALGQGPQFIFQYYEEEERQRGNFPDRFSGHQFPNYSSELNVNALLLGDSALYLCASSPKHLSPLAKNIQYFGAGTRLSVL.

The chain employs TRBV2 and TRBJ2-6; D call uncertain. Trimming stripped 3 bases from V and 2 bases from J, with 8 bases between. The CDR3 runs 15 residues. Germline V gene lookup returns CDR1 SNHLY and CDR2 FYNNEI. This CDR3 is CASSDLGPGANVLTF. The DNA for the CDR3 is TGTGCCAGCAGTGATTTAGGCCCTGGGGCCAACGTCCTGACTTTC.

This chain connects TRBV4-1 to TRBJ2-1; D may be TRBD1 or TRBD2 (5 bases each). Germline CDR1 reads MGHRA; CDR2 reads YSYEKL. The CDR3 length is 15 residues. Deletions cut 0 bases from V and 7 bases from J, with 13 bases between. The CDR3 region has the DNA TGCGCCAGCAGCCAAGAAGGGACGGATCGGAATGAGCAGTTCTTC. Protein sequence: CASSQEGTDRNEQFF.

J is TRBJ1-2 and V is TRBV7-9; D might be TRBD1 (5 bases). This CDR3 region has 15 residues. Per germline, CDR1 SEHNR and CDR2 FQNEAQ (reference sequence). The V and J ends lost 4 bases and 3 bases respectively, with 15 bases between them. CDR3 in DNA: TGTGCCAGCAGCTACGGAAAGGCGGGGGACTATGGCTACACCTTC. Protein sequence: CASSYGKAGDYGYTF.

The rearrangement uses TRBV28 and TRBJ2-1, with 8 bases that match TRBD1. The V and J ends lost 2 bases and 13 bases, in that order; junction bases with no gene match: 13. The length of the CDR3 is 15 residues. Germline V gene data show CDR1 as MDHEN and CDR2 as SYDVKM. This CDR3 is CASSLKDRVLVSQFF. The CDR3 DNA sequence: TGTGCCAGCAGTTTAAAGGACAGGGTTCTAGTGAGTCAGTTCTTC.

The V and J genes are TRBV28 and TRBJ1-2; 7 positions match TRBD1. The CDR3 sequence is 14 residues long. V lost 6 bases, J lost 8 bases, and 12 bases stayed unmatched. The germline V gene has CDR1 MDHEN and CDR2 SYDVKM. The CDR3 here is CASSQLQGNGGYTF. The CDR3 DNA follows: TGTGCCAGCAGCCAATTACAGGGGAACGGAGGCTACACCTTC.

V gene TRBV4-1 combines with J gene TRBJ2-1; D is undetermined. This CDR3 is built from 19 residues. The V gene's germline CDR1 is MGHRA and CDR2 YSYEKL. The germline V and J ends were trimmed by 4 bases and 0 bases, with 22 bases remaining between them. For the CDR3, the DNA is TGCGCCAGCAGCCCCGAAACGGCCGACGTTCTACCCTCCTACAATGAGCAGTTCTTC. It is translated as CASSPETADVLPSYNEQFF.

This clone appeared a single time. The chain recombines TRBV2 with TRBJ1-1; D call uncertain. Per germline, CDR1 SNHLY and CDR2 FYNNEI. The CDR3 spans 13 residues. Trimming removed 1 base at V and 4 bases at J, with 7 bases between. CDR3 nucleotides: TGTGCCAGCAGTGAAGAACAGCTCACTGAAGCTTTCTTT. This codes for CASSEEQLTEAFF.

The chain recombines TRBV28 with TRBJ1-6; D is ambiguous. The V end was cut by 7 bases, the J end by 2 bases, with 9 bases between. The CDR3 runs to 14 residues. Germline values: CDR1 MDHEN, CDR2 SYDVKM. The CDR3: CASTSGTYNSPLHF. CDR3 in DNA: TGTGCCAGCACCTCGGGGACCTATAATTCACCCCTCCACTTT.

This sequence joins TRBV7-9 and TRBJ1-1; D gene ambiguous. CDR3 length: 14 amino acids. Germline V gene lookup returns CDR1 SEHNR and CDR2 FQNEAQ (reference sequence). V gave up 1 base and J gave up 2 bases, with 8 bases separating them. The CDR3 DNA sequence: TGTGCCAGCAGCTTAGGGCAGGCCAACACTGAAGCTTTCTTT. Amino acid sequence: CASSLGQANTEAFF.

The rearrangement joins TRBV19 to TRBJ2-7; 7 bases map to TRBD2. V shed 4 bases and J 1 base; nucleotides not matched to a gene: 7. In germline, CDR1 is LNHDA, CDR2 SQIVND (reference sequence). The CDR3 has 15 residues. The CDR3 protein is CASSKGLVLSYEQYF. The CDR3 DNA sequence: TGTGCCAGTAGTAAAGGACTAGTCTTATCCTACGAGCAGTACTTC.

V and J are TRBV6-6 and TRBJ2-7; the D gene is possibly TRBD1 (5 bases). The CDR3 sequence is 12 residues long. The germline CDR1 and CDR2 sequences are MNHNY and SVGAGI (reference sequence). Between the trimmed V and J ends, which lost 6 bases and 4 bases, there was a span of 10 bases. The CDR3 region is CASSRTIYEQYF. CDR3 coding DNA: TGTGCCAGCAGCCGGACAATATACGAGCAGTACTTC.

J is TRBJ2-5 and V is TRBV27; the match to TRBD1 covers 10 bases. CDR1 is MNHEY, CDR2 SMNVEV, per germline (reference sequence). Unmatched junction bases numbered 7, after V lost 8 bases and J lost 4 bases. The CDR3 totals 14 residues. The CDR3, as DNA: TGTGCCAGCTGGGGACAGGGGTTGGGAGAGACCCAGTACTTC. Translated: CASWGQGLGETQYF.